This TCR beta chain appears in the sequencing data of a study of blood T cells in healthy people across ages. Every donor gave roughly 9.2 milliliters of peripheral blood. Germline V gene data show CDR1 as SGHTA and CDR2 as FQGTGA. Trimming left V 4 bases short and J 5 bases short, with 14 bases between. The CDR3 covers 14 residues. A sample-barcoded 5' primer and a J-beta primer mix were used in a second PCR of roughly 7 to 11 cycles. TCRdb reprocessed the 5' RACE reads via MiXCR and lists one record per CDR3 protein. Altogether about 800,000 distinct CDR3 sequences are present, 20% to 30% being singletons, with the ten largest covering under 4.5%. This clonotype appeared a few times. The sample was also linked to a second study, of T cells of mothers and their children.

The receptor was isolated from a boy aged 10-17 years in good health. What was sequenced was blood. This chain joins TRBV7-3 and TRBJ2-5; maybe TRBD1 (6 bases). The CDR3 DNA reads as TGTGCCAGCAGCTCAGGGGCCTTTGGTGAGACCCAGTACTTC. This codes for CASSSGAFGETQYF.